These 24 T cell receptor beta chains originate from one sample sequenced in a study of identical twins. One entry per CDR3 protein, called by TCRdb with MiXCR from the 5' RACE reads. In the table there are about 530,000 distinct CDR3 sequences, nearly 15% of which are singletons. The data also belong to a second study, concerning yellow fever vaccine responses in identical twins.

The sample taken for sequencing was CD4+ T cells sorted from blood. Receptors were obtained from a woman younger than 35 in good health.

This clonotype was recorded a few times. V is TRBV20-1 and J is TRBJ2-5; 9 bases map to TRBD2. Germline CDR1 and CDR2: DFQATT and SNEGSKA (reference sequence). Trimming took 2 bases from V and 1 from J; bases not matched to a gene: 2. The CDR3 totals 14 residues. The CDR3: CSARLAGTQETQYF. The CDR3 DNA is TGCAGTGCTAGACTAGCGGGGACCCAAGAGACCCAGTACTTC.

This chain uses TRBV5-1 with TRBJ2-2; D not resolved. The CDR3 runs to 16 residues. V lost 4 bases and J lost 0, with 13 bases in between. CDR1 and CDR2 (germline): SGHRS, YFSETQ. The CDR3 is CASSPRGGTNTGELFF. The DNA of the CDR3 is TGCGCCAGCAGCCCCCGAGGCGGTACGAACACCGGGGAGCTGTTTTTT.

The CDR3 region is CASCNTGELFF. As DNA, the CDR3 is TGTGCCAGCTGTAACACCGGGGAGCTGTTTTTT. J is TRBJ2-2 and V is TRBV12-3 or TRBV12-4; no clear D. Trimming pared 8 bases from V and 2 bases from J, leaving 3 bases between. The length of the CDR3 is 11 residues.

The sample holds many counts of this clonotype. V is TRBV5-1 and J is TRBJ2-2; TRBD2 matches at 7 bases. The V and J ends lost 3 bases and 1 base, in that order; junction bases with no gene match: 9. The length of the CDR3 is 17 residues. Germline V lookup: CDR1 SGHRS, CDR2 YFSETQ. The CDR3 loop reads CASSSDYPGGNTGELFF. The CDR3 coding sequence is TGCGCCAGCAGCTCGGACTACCCGGGGGGGAACACCGGGGAGCTGTTTTTT.

This clonotype was seen ten or more times. The chain joins TRBV5-1 to TRBJ2-7; TRBD2 aligns across 14 bases. In germline, CDR1 is SGHRS, CDR2 YFSETQ. The CDR3 runs to 15 residues. After removal of 4 bases from V and 4 bases from J, the junction contained 4 bases not matched to a gene. CDR3 nucleotide sequence: TGCGCCAGCAGCATAGGACTAGCGGGAGGATACGAGCAGTACTTC. Translated, it gives CASSIGLAGGYEQYF. The whole variable domain, filled in from reference TRBV5-1 and TRBJ2-7, reads KAGVTQTPRYLIKTRGQQVTLSCSPISGHRSVSWYQQTPGQGLQFLFEYFSETQRNKGNFPGRFSGRQFSNSRSEMNVSTLELGDSALYLCASSIGLAGGYEQYFGPGTRLTVT.

The chain uses TRBV6-1 and TRBJ2-2; D remains unclear. V was trimmed by 6 bases and J by 2 bases, leaving 13 bases between them. Germline V gene lookup returns CDR1 MNHNS and CDR2 SASEGT. The CDR3 length is 15 residues. CDR3 nucleotides: TGTGCCAGCAGAACTCTGACGGTAAACACCGGGGAGCTGTTTTTT. This translates into CASRTLTVNTGELFF.

The chain is built from TRBV7-8 and TRBJ2-2, with D possibly matching TRBD1 (6 bases). Germline V gene sequence: CDR1 SGHVS, CDR2 FQNEAQ. With 5 bases removed from V and 6 bases from J, the gap between germline ends came to 13 bases. CDR3 length: 14 residues. The CDR3, as DNA: TGTGCCAGCAGCCCAACAGGGTTGGCCGGGGAGCTGTTTTTT. This codes for CASSPTGLAGELFF.

The chain recombines TRBV2 with TRBJ2-5, with unresolved D. The CDR3 has 11 residues. Trimming took off 2 bases at V and 7 bases at J, with 5 bases between the two ends. Germline V gene sequence: CDR1 SNHLY, CDR2 FYNNEI. CDR3 in amino acids: CASSEPGTQYF. CDR3 bases: TGTGCCAGCAGTGAACCGGGGACCCAGTACTTC. The whole variable domain, filled in from reference TRBV2 and TRBJ2-5, reads EPEVTQTPSHQVTQMGQEVILRCVPISNHLYFYWYRQILGQKVEFLVSFYNNEISEKSEIFDDQFSVERPDGSNFTLKIRSTKLEDSAMYFCASSEPGTQYFGPGTRLLVL.

This clonotype was seen a few times. V gene TRBV9 combines with J gene TRBJ2-7, with D maybe TRBD2 (6 bases). This CDR3 is built from 15 residues. V lost 2 bases to trimming and J lost 1 base, with 13 bases between them. Germline-derived CDR1 and CDR2 are SGDLS and YYNGEE. This chain's CDR3 is CASSVGGTGSYEQYF. The CDR3 DNA sequence: TGTGCCAGCAGCGTGGGCGGGACTGGATCCTACGAGCAGTACTTC.

This clonotype has more than one count but fewer than ten. V usage is TRBV7-8 and J usage is TRBJ1-1, with D hard to call. CDR3 size: 16 residues. CDR1 and CDR2 from the germline V gene are SGHVS and FQNEAQ. Trimming removed 1 base from V and 0 bases from J, with 12 bases in between. DNA for the CDR3: TGTGCCAGCAGCTTAGTCTATACCCGATTGAACACTGAAGCTTTCTTT. Translating it yields CASSLVYTRLNTEAFF.

This clonotype was observed a handful of times. The chain links TRBV6-1 to TRBJ2-1; D gene ambiguous. This CDR3 comprises 18 residues. Germline assignment: CDR1 MNHNS and CDR2 SASEGT. With 4 bases removed from V and 6 bases from J, the gap between germline ends came to 25 bases. The CDR3 reads CASSGSPFLRVGSNEQFF. The CDR3 region has the DNA TGTGCCAGCAGTGGGAGCCCTTTTTTAAGGGTTGGTAGCAATGAGCAGTTCTTC.

The V call is TRBV20-1, the J call TRBJ1-5, with D uncertain. CDR3 length equals 14 residues. Germline V gives CDR1 DFQATT, CDR2 SNEGSKA (reference sequence). Between the trimmed V and J ends, which lost 1 base and 0 bases, there was a span of 7 bases. The DNA of the CDR3 is TGCAGTGCTAGAGTTCAAAATAGCAATCAGCCCCAGCATTTT. Protein sequence: CSARVQNSNQPQHF.

This chain's CDR3 is CSVGGVGAGANVLTF. CDR3 sequence (DNA): TGCAGCGTTGGAGGAGTGGGGGCTGGGGCCAACGTCCTGACTTTC. The V gene is TRBV29-1, the J gene TRBJ2-6; D assignment may be TRBD1 or TRBD2 (5 bases each). The CDR3 runs 15 residues. V lost 4 bases, J lost 2 bases, and 12 bases lay in between. The germline V gene has CDR1 SQVTM and CDR2 ANQGSEA.

There are a few counts of this clonotype. The chain couples TRBV29-1 to TRBJ2-1; a possible D gene is TRBD1 (5 bases). The CDR3 runs 15 residues. Per germline, CDR1 SQVTM and CDR2 ANQGSEA. Trimming pared 0 bases from V and 7 bases from J, leaving 16 bases between. The CDR3 sequence is CSVEDRRQPGNEQFF. Here the CDR3 DNA reads TGCAGCGTTGAAGACCGACGGCAGCCAGGGAATGAGCAGTTCTTC.

This clonotype was recorded a few times. The rearrangement links TRBV3-1 to TRBJ2-5; TRBD1 matches at 7 bases. J gave up 0 bases and V 4 bases, and 14 bases lay outside the gene matches. CDR3 length: 18 amino acids. Germline CDR1 and CDR2: LGHDT and YNNKEL (reference sequence). CDR3 protein: CASSPPWGQPKYQETQYF. CDR3 nucleotides: TGTGCCAGCAGCCCCCCTTGGGGACAGCCGAAGTACCAAGAGACCCAGTACTTC.

The chain recombines TRBV12-3 or TRBV12-4 with TRBJ2-3; D perhaps matches TRBD1 (5 bases). The ends were cut back, 7 bases at V and 3 bases at J, with 17 bases in the middle. The CDR3 contains 15 residues. CDR3 region: CASTSARVTTDTQYF. The CDR3 nucleotides are TGTGCCAGCACTTCGGCCAGGGTGACGACAGATACGCAGTATTTT.

CDR3 residues: CATSRVGGRLVLPFGANVLTF. The CDR3 DNA is TGTGCCACCAGCAGAGTTGGGGGGCGGTTAGTGCTTCCCTTTGGGGCCAACGTCCTGACTTTC. The V gene is TRBV15, the J gene TRBJ2-6; TRBD1 or TRBD2 may be the D gene (6 bases each). The length of the CDR3 is 21 residues. Deletions cut 1 base from V and 3 bases from J, with 25 bases between. CDR1 is LNHNV and CDR2 is YYDKDF in the germline V gene (reference sequence).

The chain recombines TRBV7-2 with TRBJ2-7, with D hard to call. Germline V gene data show CDR1 as SGHTA and CDR2 as FQGNSA. V was clipped by 5 bases and J by 2 bases, with 13 bases between them. This CDR3 contains 14 residues. Here the CDR3 DNA reads TGTGCCAGCAGCGCACGGTTTTCCCCCTACGAGCAGTACTTC. Its protein product is CASSARFSPYEQYF. The full variable domain, completed using reference TRBV7-2 and TRBJ2-7, is GAGVSQSPSNKVTEKGKDVELRCDPISGHTALYWYRQSLGQGLEFLIYFQGNSAPDKSGLPSDRFSAERTGGSVSTLTIQRTQQEDSAVYLCASSARFSPYEQYFGPGTRLTVT.

This sequence joins TRBV5-1 and TRBJ2-2, with D possibly TRBD2 on 5 matching bases. The ends were cut back, 5 bases at V and 1 base at J, with 9 bases in the middle. Germline loops: CDR1 SGHRS, CDR2 YFSETQ. The CDR3 spans 14 residues. CDR3: CASSVSENTGELFF. The CDR3 DNA follows: TGCGCCAGCAGTGTTAGCGAGAACACCGGGGAGCTGTTTTTT.

This clonotype was seen ten or more times. The V and J genes are TRBV28 and TRBJ1-5; TRBD1 agrees at 8 bases. Looked up from germline, CDR1 is MDHEN and CDR2 is SYDVKM. J was trimmed by 6 bases and V by 6 bases; bases with no gene match: 10. The CDR3 is 15 amino acids. CDR3: CASSPGTGKGQPQHF. CDR3 in DNA: TGTGCCAGCAGCCCCGGGACAGGAAAGGGTCAGCCCCAGCATTTT.

The chain employs TRBV9 and TRBJ1-2; 8 nucleotides align to TRBD1. The germline V gene has CDR1 SGDLS and CDR2 YYNGEE. The CDR3 extends over 15 amino acids. V lost 2 bases and J lost 0; bases outside the gene matches: 3. This CDR3 reads CASSVWDRTNYGYTF. CDR3 coding DNA: TGTGCCAGCAGCGTTTGGGACAGGACTAACTATGGCTACACCTTC. Complete variable domain (other parts from reference TRBV9 and TRBJ1-2): DSGVTQTPKHLITATGQRVTLRCSPRSGDLSVYWYQQSLDQGLQFLIQYYNGEERAKGNILERFSAQQFPDLHSELNLSSLELGDSALYFCASSVWDRTNYGYTFGSGTRLTVV.

CDR3 sequence reads: CASSFGDRGAGELFF. The DNA for the CDR3 is TGTGCCAGCAGTTTCGGGGACAGGGGGGCCGGGGAGCTGTTTTTT. This chain uses TRBV28 with TRBJ2-2; 11 bases map to TRBD1. V trimming: 3 bases; J trimming: 6 bases; junction bases outside the gene matches: 3. This CDR3 is built from 15 residues. Germline V gene data show CDR1 as MDHEN and CDR2 as SYDVKM.

This chain links TRBV7-8 with TRBJ2-2; unclear D gene. The CDR3 has 14 amino acids. V lost 4 bases and J 8 bases, leaving 14 bases between the germline ends. Germline CDR1 SGHVS, CDR2 FQNEAQ. CDR3 residues: CASSSTKGSGELFF. In DNA, the CDR3 is TGTGCCAGCAGCTCTACAAAGGGTTCGGGGGAGCTGTTTTTT.

This clonotype was seen more than once but under ten times. The chain couples TRBV2 to TRBJ1-1, with TRBD1 matching over 12 bases. The germline V gene encodes CDR1 SNHLY and CDR2 FYNNEI. The ends lost 8 bases at V and 0 bases at J; junction bases unmatched: 4. The CDR3 runs 15 residues. This CDR3 reads CASSGTGGLNTEAFF. DNA of the CDR3: TGTGCCAGCTCCGGGACAGGGGGCCTGAACACTGAAGCTTTCTTT.